The rows below give T cell receptor beta chains drawn from one sample of a study of blood T cell repertoires in COVID-19. Produced via immunoSEQ multiplex PCR; TCRdb's table is partial and in-frame only. Here the sample spans almost 350,000 clones, about nine tenths being singletons. Material for sequencing was PBMCs or T cells enriched from blood (not recorded which). The receptors derive from a woman between 25 and 40 years old who had been exposed to COVID-19. The CDR3 runs from the conserved cysteine through the conserved F or W. A D gene is named only where the DNA matches it firmly. Where a row states a size, it is once, few, many or the class of an expanded clone; other rows omit it.

.	TRBJ2-1	TRBV10-1	.	CASSESSPRSWQFF	TGCGCCAGCAGTGAGTCGTCCCCGAGGAGTTGGCAGTTCTTC
.	TRBJ2-7	TRBV7-2	TRBD2	CASSYGGGYEQYF	TGTGCCAGCAGCTATGGCGGGGGATACGAGCAGTACTTC
.	TRBJ2-1	TRBV28	.	CASHLQGKSYNEQFF	TGTGCCAGTCACTTACAGGGAAAATCCTACAATGAGCAGTTCTTC
.	TRBJ2-5	TRBV5-1	.	CASSLFSSQETQYF	TGCGCCAGCAGCTTGTTCTCCAGCCAAGAGACCCAGTACTTC
.	TRBJ2-2	TRBV10-3	.	CAISGRGANTGELFF	TGTGCCATCAGTGGAAGGGGCGCGAACACCGGGGAGCTGTTTTTT
.	TRBJ2-1	TRBV7-6	TRBD2	CASSPIAGEGYNEQFF	TGTGCCAGCAGCCCTATAGCGGGAGAGGGCTACAATGAGCAGTTCTTC
.	TRBJ2-1	TRBV28	TRBD2	CASSAAGGPYNEQFF	TGTGCCAGCAGTGCAGCGGGAGGACCCTACAATGAGCAGTTCTTC
once	TRBJ2-5	TRBV7-2	TRBD1	CASSSGTVKETQYF	TGTGCCAGCAGCTCTGGGACAGTTAAAGAGACCCAGTACTTC
.	TRBJ2-7	TRBV7-9	TRBD1	CASSLVVGLGDSAYEQYF	TGTGCCAGCAGCTTAGTAGTGGGCCTTGGGGACAGTGCCTACGAGCAGTACTTC
.	TRBJ2-7	TRBV5-1	TRBD2	CASSLAGGGPYEQYF	TGCGCCAGCAGCTTGGCCGGGGGAGGGCCCTACGAGCAGTACTTC
.	TRBJ2-7	TRBV19	TRBD1	CASSIPPGQGAYEQYF	TGTGCCAGTAGTATACCCCCGGGACAGGGGGCTTACGAGCAGTACTTC
.	TRBJ2-7	TRBV5-1	.	CASSLEGGQYEQYF	TGCGCCAGCAGCTTGGAGGGCGGGCAATACGAGCAGTACTTC
.	TRBJ2-7	TRBV3-1/TRBV3-2	TRBD2	CASSQALAGGLFYEQYF	TGTGCCAGCAGCCAAGCACTAGCGGGAGGCCTCTTTTACGAGCAGTACTTC
once	TRBJ2-1	TRBV10-3	.	CAIMTGERNEQFF	TGTGCCATCATGACGGGAGAAAGGAATGAGCAGTTCTTC
.	TRBJ2-2	TRBV5-1	TRBD1	CASSLLAGGTGELFF	TGCGCCAGCAGCTTGCTGGCAGGGGGTACCGGGGAGCTGTTTTTT
.	TRBJ2-1	TRBV7-2	TRBD2	CASSSSGTDNEQFF	TGTGCCAGCAGCTCGAGCGGGACGGACAATGAGCAGTTCTTC
.	TRBJ1-5	TRBV5-8	.	CASTRDTYQPQHF	TGTGCCAGCACACGGGACACTTATCAGCCCCAGCATTTT
.	TRBJ1-4	TRBV19	.	CASTLAGMSSEKLFF	TGTGCCAGTACCCTGGCGGGGATGTCGAGTGAAAAACTGTTTTTT
.	TRBJ2-1	TRBV3-1/TRBV3-2	TRBD2	CASSRTSGTDEQFF	TGTGCCAGCAGCCGGACTAGCGGGACCGATGAGCAGTTCTTC
.	TRBJ1-5	TRBV28	TRBD1	CASRTQGGKPQHF	TGTGCCAGCAGGACACAGGGGGGCAAGCCCCAGCATTTT
.	TRBJ1-5	TRBV21-1	.	CASSPDPDSLKHQPQHF	TGTGCCAGCAGCCCCGACCCGGACAGCCTAAAACATCAGCCCCAGCATTTT
.	TRBJ2-3	TRBV18	.	CASSPHREDTQYF	TGTGCCAGCTCACCACACAGGGAAGATACGCAGTATTTT
.	TRBJ1-4	TRBV5-6	TRBD1	CASSPGTGEVEKLFF	TGTGCCAGCAGCCCGGGGACAGGGGAGGTTGAAAAACTGTTTTTT
.	TRBJ2-6	TRBV19	.	CASSIDRGTGANVLTF	TGTGCCAGTAGTATAGATCGCGGGACTGGGGCCAACGTCCTGACTTTC
.	TRBJ2-2	TRBV7-3	.	CASSLTLTTGELFF	TGTGCCAGCAGCTTAACATTAACTACCGGGGAGCTGTTTTTT
.	TRBJ2-7	TRBV28	TRBD2	CASRPPVLAGYEQYF	TGTGCCAGCAGGCCTCCGGTTCTAGCGGGTTACGAGCAGTACTTC
.	TRBJ2-1	TRBV24-1	.	CATSDAGTGEHEQFF	TGTGCCACCAGTGACGCCGGTACAGGTGAACATGAGCAGTTCTTC
.	TRBJ2-3	TRBV28	TRBD2	CASSTPAGGEDTQYF	TGTGCCAGCAGTACCCCCGCGGGAGGAGAAGATACGCAGTATTTT
.	TRBJ2-5	TRBV14	.	CASSQVRGRWRETQYF	TGTGCCAGCAGCCAAGTGCGGGGGCGATGGAGGGAGACCCAGTACTTC
.	TRBJ2-7	TRBV9	.	CASSPHEGSHYEQYF	TGTGCCAGCAGCCCCCACGAGGGCAGTCATTACGAGCAGTACTTC
.	TRBJ2-7	TRBV28	TRBD2	CASSPPGTSSYEQYF	TGTGCCAGCAGTCCCCCCGGGACTAGTTCCTACGAGCAGTACTTC
few	TRBJ2-7	TRBV27	TRBD2	CASSRTSGTYEQYF	TGTGCCAGCAGTCGGACTAGCGGAACCTACGAGCAGTACTTC
.	TRBJ1-1	TRBV6-5	.	CASSYSVNTEAFF	TGTGCCAGCAGTTATTCCGTGAACACTGAAGCTTTCTTT
.	TRBJ1-3	TRBV11-2	TRBD1	CASSQQGSSGNTIYF	TGTGCCAGCAGCCAACAGGGGAGCTCTGGAAACACCATATATTTT
once	TRBJ1-3	TRBV5-5	TRBD1	CASSLAPTGKGSGNTIYF	TGTGCCAGCAGCTTGGCCCCGACAGGGAAAGGTTCTGGAAACACCATATATTTT
.	TRBJ1-2	TRBV27	.	CASSPQGRRGYTF	TGTGCCAGCAGCCCACAGGGTAGACGTGGCTACACCTTC
.	TRBJ1-3	TRBV7-9	TRBD1	CASSTGVSGNTIYF	TGTGCCAGCAGCACAGGGGTCTCTGGAAACACCATATATTTT
.	TRBJ2-4	TRBV2	TRBD1	CASRDRGGGLNIQYF	TGTGCCAGCAGAGACAGGGGGGGAGGGCTAAACATTCAGTACTTC
.	TRBJ1-3	TRBV28	TRBD1	CASSSDLDRGTSGNTIYF	TGTGCCAGCAGTTCAGATCTCGACAGGGGGACCTCGGGAAACACCATATATTTT
.	TRBJ1-3	TRBV9	.	CASSPRGTSGNTIYF	TGTGCCAGCAGCCCCCGGGGGACCTCTGGAAACACCATATATTTT
.	TRBJ1-5	TRBV7-6	TRBD1	CASSLGQGGGQPQHF	TGTGCCAGCAGCCTCGGACAGGGCGGGGGTCAGCCCCAGCATTTT
.	TRBJ1-1	TRBV7-9	.	CASSLADLGFGDSEAFF	TGTGCCAGCAGCTTAGCGGATCTCGGCTTTGGAGACTCTGAAGCTTTCTTT
.	TRBJ2-1	TRBV29-1	TRBD1	CSVDRTGVLSYNEQFF	TGCAGCGTTGATAGGACAGGGGTGTTGTCCTACAATGAGCAGTTCTTC
.	TRBJ2-3	TRBV18	.	CASSPKTGGTDTQYF	TGTGCCAGCTCACCAAAAACCGGGGGCACAGATACGCAGTATTTT
.	TRBJ2-3	TRBV9	TRBD2	CASSAPGTSGRDTDTQYF	TGTGCCAGCAGCGCCCCCGGGACTAGCGGGAGGGACACAGATACGCAGTATTTT
few	TRBJ2-7	TRBV2	.	CASSVGRSYEQYF	TGTGCCAGCAGTGTGGGCAGGTCCTACGAGCAGTACTTC
.	TRBJ2-7	TRBV6-4	TRBD2	CASSDPTPGRELVYEQYF	TGTGCCAGCAGTGACCCGACCCCTGGGCGGGAGTTAGTATACGAGCAGTACTTC